What follows are 30 T cell receptor beta chains derived from one specimen sequenced in a study of T-cell memory formation after mild COVID-19. From the 5' RACE reads, TCRdb called clonotypes with MiXCR, one entry per CDR3 protein. The sample holds 300,000 to 350,000 distinct CDR3 sequences, approximately 14% seen once. The sample consisted of PBMCs or a T cell subset sorted from them (not recorded which). The receptors were gathered from a man aged 18 to 29 who had mild COVID-19 (a few samples of this study predate the infection). Cell type and time point are not known.

This clonotype was recorded a few times. A read error may account for a junction end that differs from germline. The rearrangement uses TRBV29-1 and TRBJ1-3; no clear D gene. Germline V lookup: CDR1 SQVTM, CDR2 ANQGSEA. The CDR3 runs to 11 residues. CDR3 nucleotides: TGCGGCGTGCGAACTGGAAACACCATATATTTT. This translates into CGVRTGNTIYF.

This clonotype was counted only a few times. The chain employs TRBV6-1 and TRBJ2-2; possibly TRBD1 for D (5 bases). CDR1 and CDR2 (germline): MNHNS, SASEGT. The CDR3 extends over 15 amino acids. Trimming took 4 bases from V and 3 from J, leaving 12 bases between them. The CDR3, as DNA: TGTGCCAGCAGTGCCTTGGACATAGACACCGGGGAGCTGTTTTTT. Amino acids: CASSALDIDTGELFF.

The gene calls are TRBV4-3 and TRBJ2-3; TRBD1 might be the D (5 bases). The CDR3 totals 13 residues. Trimming took off 3 bases at V and 11 bases at J, with 15 bases between the two ends. Germline V gene sequence: CDR1 LGHNA, CDR2 YSLEER. CDR3 coding DNA: TGCGCCAGCAGCCAGACAGTAGGTCGTGGGCAGTATTTT. Its translation: CASSQTVGRGQYF.

This clonotype appeared a few times. The chain links TRBV29-1 to TRBJ1-4, with unresolved D. The CDR3 length is 13 residues. Germline loops: CDR1 SQVTM, CDR2 ANQGSEA. V was pared by 2 bases and J by 5 bases, with 9 bases between. The CDR3 region has the DNA TGCAGCGTTGAAAGCCCGATAAATGAAAAACTGTTTTTT. It specifies CSVESPINEKLFF.

The chain combines TRBV5-1 with TRBJ2-7, with 11 positions matching TRBD2. The CDR3 spans 14 residues. Looked up from germline, CDR1 is SGHRS and CDR2 is YFSETQ. The trim removed 4 bases at V and 3 bases at J, leaving 3 bases unmatched. The CDR3 region is CASSKTSGGYEQYF. The DNA of the CDR3 is TGCGCCAGCAGCAAAACTAGCGGGGGCTACGAGCAGTACTTC. Filled out from reference TRBV5-1 and TRBJ2-7, the complete variable domain reads KAGVTQTPRYLIKTRGQQVTLSCSPISGHRSVSWYQQTPGQGLQFLFEYFSETQRNKGNFPGRFSGRQFSNSRSEMNVSTLELGDSALYLCASSKTSGGYEQYFGPGTRLTVT.

This clonotype was detected a few times. The V and J genes are TRBV4-1 and TRBJ1-1; D uncertain. V lost 4 bases, J lost 5 bases, and 17 bases lay in between. This CDR3 contains 15 residues. Germline lookup yields CDR1 MGHRA and CDR2 YSYEKL. The CDR3 spells CASSPGKRSGTEAFF. For the CDR3, the DNA is TGCGCCAGCAGCCCGGGGAAGCGAAGCGGTACTGAAGCTTTCTTT.

This clonotype was counted a few times. This chain uses TRBV6-2 or TRBV6-3 with TRBJ2-3, with a possible D match to TRBD2 (6 bases). The CDR3 sequence is 14 residues long. Germline CDR1 and CDR2: MNHEY and SVGEGT. V lost 6 bases and J 3 bases, leaving 13 bases between the germline ends. CDR3 DNA: TGTGCCAGCAGCCCCAGGACTACAACAGATACGCAGTATTTT. Protein product: CASSPRTTTDTQYF.

This clonotype was counted a few times. The J gene is TRBJ2-7, the V gene TRBV29-1, with 7 bases identical to TRBD1. This CDR3 contains 14 residues. The trim removed 5 bases at V and 3 bases at J, leaving 10 bases unmatched. Per the germline V gene, CDR1 is SQVTM and CDR2 is ANQGSEA. The CDR3 here is CSVQGQYSNYEQYF. In DNA form, the CDR3 reads TGCAGCGTTCAGGGACAGTACAGTAACTACGAGCAGTACTTC.

This clonotype came up a few times. The V and J genes are TRBV7-3 and TRBJ2-6; D call uncertain. Trimming left V 1 base short and J 0 bases short, with 13 bases between. The CDR3 totals 18 residues. Germline V gene data show CDR1 as SGHTA and CDR2 as FQGTGA. The CDR3 bases are TGTGCCAGCAGCTTAAGTTCAGGTGACCTCTCTGGGGCCAACGTCCTGACTTTC. This gives the protein CASSLSSGDLSGANVLTF.

This clonotype was counted ten times or more. Here the CDR3 reads CASSESASNEKLFF. CDR3 in DNA: TGCGCCAGCAGTGAGTCCGCGAGTAATGAAAAACTGTTTTTT. The chain recombines TRBV10-1 with TRBJ1-4, with D hard to call. Per the germline V gene, CDR1 is WNHNN and CDR2 is SYGVQD (reference sequence). The V gene lost 0 bases and the J gene lost 4 bases, with 6 bases spanning the gap. The CDR3 consists of 14 residues.

This clonotype has more than one count but fewer than ten. The rearrangement links TRBV6-2 or TRBV6-3 to TRBJ2-5; 10 nucleotides line up with TRBD2. With 0 bases clipped from V and 5 bases from J, the junction kept 12 bases outside the gene matches. CDR3 length equals 18 residues. In germline, CDR1 is MNHEY, CDR2 SVGEGT. The CDR3 nucleotides read TGTGCCAGCAGTTACTCCACCACAGGGACTAGCGTCGGGGAGACCCAGTACTTC. Translating it yields CASSYSTTGTSVGETQYF.

The V and J genes are TRBV5-1 and TRBJ2-6; D is undetermined. Germline lookup yields CDR1 SGHRS and CDR2 YFSETQ. This CDR3 comprises 14 residues. V shed 4 bases and J shed 4 bases, with 9 bases lying between them. The CDR3 protein is CASSTPLGANVLTF. CDR3 in DNA: TGCGCCAGCAGCACGCCCCTCGGGGCCAACGTCCTGACTTTC.

The gene calls are TRBV7-2 and TRBJ1-2; 7 positions agree with TRBD1. The CDR3 consists of 12 residues. Germline values: CDR1 SGHTA, CDR2 FQGNSA. Trimming took 6 bases from V and 7 from J; bases not matched to a gene: 5. The CDR3 DNA follows: TGTGCCAGCAGGAGACAGGGAGGTGGCTACACCTTC. The encoded protein is CASRRQGGGYTF.

This clonotype has only a few counts. V usage is TRBV6-2 or TRBV6-3 and J usage is TRBJ1-2, with TRBD1 identical over 11 bases. The CDR3 extends over 14 amino acids. V was pared by 8 bases and J by 0 bases, with 2 bases of the junction left unmatched. The germline V gene has CDR1 MNHEY and CDR2 SVGEGT. CDR3 nucleotide sequence: TGTGCCAGCGGACAGGGGGCGCCTAACTATGGCTACACCTTC. Protein sequence: CASGQGAPNYGYTF.

The chain links TRBV11-2 to TRBJ2-7; 9 nucleotides match TRBD1. The germline CDR1 and CDR2 sequences are SGHAT and FQNNGV. V was pared by 1 base and J by 4 bases, with 2 bases of the junction left unmatched. This CDR3 has 14 amino acids. CDR3 in amino acids: CASSLVDRGYEQYV. In DNA, the CDR3 is TGTGCCAGCAGCTTAGTGGACAGGGGATACGAGCAGTACGTC.

This clonotype was observed a few times. V is TRBV5-1 and J is TRBJ2-3, with 13 positions matching TRBD2. Trimming at V came to 4 bases and at J to 3 bases, leaving 5 bases not matched to a gene. Germline CDR1 reads SGHRS; CDR2 reads YFSETQ. The CDR3 has 16 residues. CDR3 amino acids: CASSTWTSGGTDTQYF. The CDR3, as DNA: TGCGCCAGCAGCACCTGGACTAGCGGGGGAACAGATACGCAGTATTTT.

This clonotype was seen a few times. This chain joins TRBV10-3 and TRBJ1-5, with D unclear. Germline assignment: CDR1 ENHRY and CDR2 SYGVKD. V was shortened by 10 bases and J by 1 base, with 17 bases between the two germline ends. The CDR3 covers 15 residues. DNA of the CDR3: TGTGCCACCCAGGTCTCCCGGGCGAGCAATCAGCCCCAGCATTTT. Translating it yields CATQVSRASNQPQHF.

The chain links TRBV20-1 to TRBJ2-5; 9 bases are shared with TRBD2. In germline, CDR1 is DFQATT, CDR2 SNEGSKA (reference sequence). Trimming at V came to 3 bases and at J to 5 bases, leaving 13 bases not matched to a gene. This CDR3 comprises 16 residues. CDR3 coding DNA: TGCAGTGCTAGGATATTGGCTAGCGGGGTTCCGGAGACCCAGTACTTC. Translated: CSARILASGVPETQYF.

CDR3 protein: CASSYRDRGNEQFF. The CDR3 coding sequence is TGTGCCAGCAGCTACCGGGACAGGGGGAATGAGCAGTTCTTC. The chain recombines TRBV3-1 with TRBJ2-1, with 11 bases identical to TRBD1. Germline V gene lookup returns CDR1 LGHDT and CDR2 YNNKEL (reference sequence). CDR3 length: 14 residues. V lost 5 bases and J lost 7; bases outside the gene matches: 4.

The CDR3 spells CSGLELGRINQPQHF. The CDR3, as DNA: TGCAGTGGCCTTGAGTTGGGGCGAATCAATCAGCCCCAGCATTTT. This chain joins TRBV20-1 and TRBJ1-5; TRBD1 is a possible D gene (5 bases). Trimming cost V 7 bases and J 3 bases, with 19 bases left between them. The CDR3 is made up of 15 amino acids. Germline V gene lookup returns CDR1 DFQATT and CDR2 SNEGSKA (reference sequence).

Only a few counts were recorded for this clonotype. This rearrangement joins TRBV6-4 to TRBJ2-3; no definite D call. The germline V gene has CDR1 MRHNA and CDR2 SNTAGT. V was clipped by 9 bases and J by 0 bases, with 16 bases between them. The CDR3 is 15 residues long. CDR3 residues: CASSKDPGSTDTQYF. CDR3 DNA: TGTGCCAGTAGTAAGGACCCGGGTAGCACAGATACGCAGTATTTT.

In its sample, this clonotype was seen many times. The chain uses TRBV12-3 or TRBV12-4 and TRBJ2-3; the match to TRBD1 covers 10 bases. The CDR3 is 16 residues long. V was clipped by 5 bases and J by 0 bases; unmatched bases: 5. The CDR3 region has the DNA TGTGCCAGCAGTCCCGGACAGGGGGTTAGCACAGATACGCAGTATTTT. Protein: CASSPGQGVSTDTQYF.

This clonotype was detected only a few times. The chain employs TRBV5-1 and TRBJ2-5; tentatively, D is TRBD1 (6 bases). The CDR3 runs 18 residues. Germline-derived CDR1 and CDR2 are SGHRS and YFSETQ. Trimming shortened V by 4 bases and J by 0 bases, and 22 bases separated the two germline ends. CDR3 in amino acids: CASSHPRSLGQHQETQYF. The DNA of the CDR3 is TGCGCCAGCAGCCACCCCCGGTCCCTGGGACAACACCAAGAGACCCAGTACTTC.

This clonotype was found a few times. This rearrangement joins TRBV12-3 or TRBV12-4 to TRBJ1-4; D ambiguous. The CDR3 is made up of 12 amino acids. V was cut by 8 bases and J by 14 bases, with 18 bases left in between. CDR3 DNA sequence: TGTGCCAGCTCTCTTGGGCAGACGACGCTGTTTTTT. Protein product: CASSLGQTTLFF.

This clonotype appeared a few times. The CDR3 sequence: CASSPLGVVKNIQYF. In DNA, the CDR3 is TGTGCCAGCTCACCCCTCGGAGTTGTCAAAAACATTCAGTACTTC. The chain is built from TRBV18 and TRBJ2-4, with unresolved D. Germline-derived CDR1 and CDR2 are KGHSH and LQKENI. The V and J ends lost 3 bases and 3 bases respectively, with 12 bases between them. The CDR3 runs 15 residues. Combining the CDR3 with reference TRBV18 and TRBJ2-4 gives the whole variable domain NAGVMQNPRHLVRRRGQEARLRCSPMKGHSHVYWYRQLPEEGLKFMVYLQKENIIDESGMPKERFSAEFPKEGPSILRIQQVVRGDSAAYFCASSPLGVVKNIQYFGAGTRLSVL.

The chain combines TRBV7-9 with TRBJ2-1; perhaps D is TRBD1 or TRBD2 (6 bases each). Germline CDR1 SEHNR, CDR2 FQNEAQ (reference sequence). The CDR3 spans 16 residues. V gave up 5 bases and J gave up 6 bases, with 20 bases separating them. CDR3 loop: CASSPSWQGRGNEQFF. CDR3 DNA sequence: TGTGCCAGCAGCCCAAGTTGGCAGGGGCGGGGCAATGAGCAGTTCTTC.

This clonotype was seen a few times. V is TRBV20-1 and J is TRBJ2-7; possibly TRBD2 for D (5 bases). V was shortened by 3 bases and J by 0 bases, with 9 bases between the two germline ends. Germline CDR1 reads DFQATT; CDR2 reads SNEGSKA (reference sequence). This CDR3 has 13 residues. CDR3 sequence reads: CSARKADSYEQYV. Here the CDR3 DNA reads TGCAGTGCTAGGAAAGCGGACTCCTACGAGCAGTACGTC.

This chain links TRBV28 with TRBJ2-3; either TRBD1 or TRBD2 may supply D (5 bases each). Germline lookup yields CDR1 MDHEN and CDR2 SYDVKM. The V gene lost 8 bases and the J gene lost 0 bases, with 15 bases spanning the gap. CDR3 size: 15 residues. DNA of the CDR3: TGTGCCAGCCGGGACCCCAGGAGAAGCACAGATACGCAGTATTTT. This translates into CASRDPRRSTDTQYF.

This clonotype was observed a handful of times. This chain joins TRBV29-1 and TRBJ2-2; D is possibly TRBD1 (6 bases). From germline, CDR1 is SQVTM and CDR2 ANQGSEA. V lost 7 bases, J lost 7 bases, and 13 bases lay in between. The CDR3 runs to 12 residues. The CDR3 sequence: CSAIQGNGELFF. The DNA for the CDR3 is TGCAGCGCGATACAGGGAAACGGGGAGCTGTTTTTT.

The chain joins TRBV18 to TRBJ2-7; D not resolved. CDR3 length: 15 amino acids. The V end lost 4 bases, the J end lost 2 bases, and 15 bases lay between the germline ends. Germline V gene data show CDR1 as KGHSH and CDR2 as LQKENI. The CDR3 protein is CASSQVRLGAYEQYF. Here the CDR3 DNA reads TGTGCCAGCTCACAAGTCAGGCTAGGAGCCTACGAGCAGTACTTC.